This paragraph reports one T cell receptor (beta chain). Its target antigen remains unknown. No base-level quality is on record; no much larger clone is a single base apart. The data belong to a study of CD4+ T cells in melanoma (dated by TCRdb to the early 2020s). The study in broad terms: Neoantigen-specific CD4+ T cells in human melanoma were investigated in the study.

Via the germline V gene, CDR1 is MNHNS and CDR2 SASEGT. Inclusive of the bounding cysteine and phenylalanine, the CDR3 is 14 residues long. Kept here is only the CDR3 DNA, which spans 42 bases and is read in frame from base 1. V is cut back by 8 bases and J by 0 bases, with 1 base in the junction unmatched. Patients with melanoma were used as donors. Findings and caveats that apply to the study as a whole: Neoantigen-specific CD4+ T cells in melanoma were reported to show diverse differentiation states. Neoantigen-specific CD4+ T cells were reported to be correlated with the function of CD8+ T cells, macrophages and B cells.

Libraries were made using the immunoSEQ multiplex PCR assay. TCRdb holds this immuneACCESS table with in-frame rearrangements only. Some clones are missing; in checked studies, unresolved V genes explain under half, and the rest has no known cause. The sample profile shows 15,000 to 20,000 clones; 76% of them were found once. The ten top clones hold 9.5% to 15% of the sample. Sequencing was done on a sample of cells from a culture (not recorded whether cultured in vitro). This clonotype was sampled from a human donor with melanoma. The chain was built from TRBV6-1 and TRBJ1-5, with TRBD1 matching 10 junction bases. This receptor carries the CDR3 CASRDRGSNQPQHF. DNA sequence: TGTGCCAGCCGGGACAGGGGTAGCAATCAGCCCCAGCATTTT.